This T cell receptor beta chain was recorded in a study of blood T cell repertoires in COVID-19. As for the study in general: Acute and convalescent COVID-19 samples came from the United States, Italy and Spain. PBMCs, B-cell-depleted T cells, or T cells were the source of the cDNA or gDNA that made up the material.

This clone was detected a few times. A read error may produce the germline difference seen at one junction end. As handled by the study authors: Counts of nucleated cells, estimated from reference gene primer amplification, were obtained. The data were produced by immunoSEQ multiplex PCR, yet TCRdb's version contains in-frame clones alone and is incomplete. That table is the source of V, J and clone size, and D and trimming were worked out from the DNA. Among 80,000 or so clones listed, around 84% were seen once. The sample was peripheral blood. The sequence was obtained from a woman in her seventies with acute or convalescent COVID-19.

In DNA, the CDR3 is TGTGCCAGCAGATTAGTCGGGACAGGAGTCTATGGCTACACCTTC. Protein: CASRLVGTGVYGYTF. The J gene is TRBJ1-2, the V gene TRBV13; TRBD1 matches 8 bases. This CDR3 has 15 amino acids. Germline CDR1 PRHDT, CDR2 FYEKMQ (reference sequence).